Listed below are T cell receptor beta chains from one sample, sequenced in a study of shared clonotypes between healthy human individuals. TCRdb's table, derived via immunoSEQ multiplex PCR, lists solely in-frame clones and lacks some. Among 2 million to 2.5 million clones, 85% to 95% were seen once, and the ten largest hold 0.3% to 0.4%. The specimen sequenced was naive CD4+ T cells from PBMCs. Receptors were obtained from a man younger than 35 in good health. Some clones in this sample may be carry-over from other donors' samples. CDR3s include the opening cysteine and the closing phenylalanine or tryptophan. D genes are given only for firm matches. Only part of the rows carry a size: once, few, many, or a class if the clone is expanded.

cdr3_nt cdr3_aa d_call j_call v_call clone_size
TGTGCCAGCAGTGTCAGGGTGGGCGATGAGCAGTTCTTC CASSVRVGDEQFF . TRBJ2-1 TRBV6-1 .
TGTGCCAGCAGCCTGGGGACTAGCGGGAGTGGTCATGAGCAGTTCTTC CASSLGTSGSGHEQFF TRBD2 TRBJ2-1 TRBV5-4 .
TGTGCCAGCAGTTCTCGGTGGGGCGCGGAGGGCTACACCTTC CASSSRWGAEGYTF . TRBJ1-2 TRBV6-5 .
TGTGCCAGCAGGGTTAGCGGGGGAGCCTACAATGAGCAGTTCTTC CASRVSGGAYNEQFF TRBD2 TRBJ2-1 TRBV28 .
TGTGCCAGCTCACCCCGACCGGGAGAAAACTATGGCTACACCTTC CASSPRPGENYGYTF . TRBJ1-2 TRBV18 .
TGTGCCAGTAGTATGAATGAGAGAGGGACAGCCGAGGGCTACACCTTC CASSMNERGTAEGYTF TRBD1 TRBJ1-2 TRBV19 .
TGTGCCAGCAGTCAAGGACTAGCGGGAGGGCCGGGGGGCTACGAGCAGTACTTC CASSQGLAGGPGGYEQYF TRBD2 TRBJ2-7 TRBV27 .
TGTGCCAGCAGTTCCAGTGGCGACGTCCTGACTTTC CASSSSGDVLTF . TRBJ2-6 TRBV27 .
TGTGCCAGCAGCCAAGACCTTGGTACTCAGTACTTC CASSQDLGTQYF . TRBJ2-4 TRBV7-9 .
TGTGCCAGCAGCCAATTCTCGGGCCTCTGGGAGGAGACCCAGTACTTC CASSQFSGLWEETQYF . TRBJ2-5 TRBV16 .
TGTGCCAGCAGTGAGAGCCTGGGAGGAAAACTGTTTTTT CASSESLGGKLFF . TRBJ1-4 TRBV6-4 once
TGTGCCAGCAGCTTGGGGACAGGGCGGCCCCAAGAGACCCAGTACTTC CASSLGTGRPQETQYF TRBD1 TRBJ2-5 TRBV11-3 .
TGTGCCAGCAGAAGACGGTTGGATAGCGCGAGCTCCTACAATGAGCAGTTCTTC CASRRRLDSASSYNEQFF . TRBJ2-1 TRBV5-4 .
TGTGCCAGCTCACCACCGGAGGTTGGGGAGCAGTACTTC CASSPPEVGEQYF . TRBJ2-7 TRBV18 .
TGTGCCAGCAGCGGACCCGACCTAGCCAAAAACATTCAGTACTTC CASSGPDLAKNIQYF . TRBJ2-4 TRBV5-4 .
TGTGCCAGCAGCGTAAGCGGGAGGGGCGACGAGCAGTACTTC CASSVSGRGDEQYF TRBD2 TRBJ2-7 TRBV9 .
TGTGCCAGCAGCCTTGGACAGGGGGCAAGGGCCGGGGAGCTGTTTTTT CASSLGQGARAGELFF TRBD1 TRBJ2-2 TRBV5-6 once
TGTGCCAGCTCTAGCGGGCGCCAAGAGACCCAGTACTTC CASSSGRQETQYF TRBD2 TRBJ2-5 TRBV6-5 .
TGTGCCAGTAGTACCCTTATTAACTATGGCTACACCTTC CASSTLINYGYTF . TRBJ1-2 TRBV19 .
TGCGCCAGCAGCCAAGAGCCCCTCCGGACAGGGGCTAATGAAAAACTGTTTTTT CASSQEPLRTGANEKLFF TRBD1 TRBJ1-4 TRBV4-3 .
TGTGCCAGCAGCCTCCTCAGCGGCTCCTACGAGCAGTACTTC CASSLLSGSYEQYF . TRBJ2-7 TRBV14 .
TGCGCCAGCAGCTTTTCGGACAGGGGGCATGTGGAGACCCAGTACTTC CASSFSDRGHVETQYF TRBD1 TRBJ2-5 TRBV5-1 .
TGCAGCGTTGACAGGGGGTCCTACGAGCAGTACTTC CSVDRGSYEQYF TRBD1 TRBJ2-7 TRBV29-1 .
TGTGCCAGTAGTACCCGACGGAGGGGCTACACCTTC CASSTRRRGYTF . TRBJ1-2 TRBV19 .
TGTGCCAGCAGCCCCTTAAACTATGGCTACACCTTC CASSPLNYGYTF . TRBJ1-2 TRBV28 few
TGTGCCAGCAGCTTGTACTATGGGGGAAATAGGGCAGATACGCAGTATTTT CASSLYYGGNRADTQYF . TRBJ2-3 TRBV5-4 .
TGTGCCAGCAGCCCGGGCGGTATCGATCGACAGCCCCAGCATTTT CASSPGGIDRQPQHF . TRBJ1-5 TRBV7-8 .
TGTGCCAGCAGTTTATCGTACAGGGAGAACACTGAAGCTTTCTTT CASSLSYRENTEAFF . TRBJ1-1 TRBV28 .
TGTGCCAGCAGTTACGGAGGACAGATAGGGACTGAAGCTTTCTTT CASSYGGQIGTEAFF . TRBJ1-1 TRBV6-6 .
TGTGCCAGTAGTAGTCGACAGGGGTCGGCAACTAATGAAAAACTGTTTTTT CASSSRQGSATNEKLFF TRBD1 TRBJ1-4 TRBV19 .
TGCGCCAGCAGAACCCTGACAGGGGGAAAGAACACTGAAGCTTTCTTT CASRTLTGGKNTEAFF TRBD1 TRBJ1-1 TRBV5-1 .
TGTGCCAGCAGCCCCGGTTTGTACATTCAGTACTTC CASSPGLYIQYF . TRBJ2-4 TRBV16 .
TGTGCCAGCAGTGAAACCCGGAACAGGGGGCGGGAGACCCAGTACTTC CASSETRNRGRETQYF TRBD1 TRBJ2-5 TRBV2 .
TGTGCCAGCAGCGCCTTAATAGCGGGAGGGGACGAGCAGTACTTC CASSALIAGGDEQYF TRBD2 TRBJ2-7 TRBV9 .
TGTGCCAGCAGCCCGGTGAACACCGGGGAGCTGTTTTTT CASSPVNTGELFF . TRBJ2-2 TRBV6-1 .
TGTGCCAGCAGCCCAGGGGGGAGGAATGAGCAGTTCTTC CASSPGGRNEQFF . TRBJ2-1 TRBV7-3 .
TGTGCCATCCCGTGGCCCGGTCAGCCCCAGCATTTT CAIPWPGQPQHF . TRBJ1-5 TRBV28 .
TGTGCCAGCAGCTTTTCGGGACAGGGAGGCGAGCAGTACTTC CASSFSGQGGEQYF TRBD1 TRBJ2-7 TRBV7-9 .
TGTGCCAGCAGCCCACGGGGGGCCCTCTCCTACGAGCAGTACTTC CASSPRGALSYEQYF . TRBJ2-7 TRBV5-8 .
TGTGCCAGTAGTATGGGACAGGGGGACCGCTACGAGCAGTACTTC CASSMGQGDRYEQYF TRBD1 TRBJ2-7 TRBV19 .
TGTGCCAGCAGTTACGGGCCCGGAGGGGGGGCCGAGCAGTACTTC CASSYGPGGGAEQYF . TRBJ2-7 TRBV6-5 .
TGTGCCAGCAGCTTGGAGGGGGGCTCCCCCTACGAGCAGTACTTC CASSLEGGSPYEQYF . TRBJ2-7 TRBV5-8 .
TGTGCCAGTAGTATACAAGTTGCAGATACGCAGTATTTT CASSIQVADTQYF . TRBJ2-3 TRBV19 .
TGTGCCAGTAGTATGATTGTCAGCTCCTACGAGCAGTACTTC CASSMIVSSYEQYF . TRBJ2-7 TRBV19 .
TGTGCCAGCATAAACCAGGGAATTCGCGGGGAGCTGTTTTTT CASINQGIRGELFF . TRBJ2-2 TRBV6-6 .
TGTGCCAGCAGCTTAGTGGCGGGATCCTACAATGAGCAGTTCTTC CASSLVAGSYNEQFF . TRBJ2-1 TRBV7-2 .
TGCGCCAGCAGCCAATCCCAGCGACAGGGCACCGGGGAGCTGTTTTTT CASSQSQRQGTGELFF TRBD1 TRBJ2-2 TRBV4-3 .
TGTGCCAGCAGCTTAACTGGAGGCCCGGATACGCAGTATTTT CASSLTGGPDTQYF . TRBJ2-3 TRBV7-3 .
TGTGCCAGCGGGATGGGACTGATTTTACCCTATGGCTACACCTTC CASGMGLILPYGYTF . TRBJ1-2 TRBV6-5 .
TGTGCCAGCAGCGTCCAGGGGCAGGGGGCGCTCGAGCAGTACTTC CASSVQGQGALEQYF TRBD1 TRBJ2-7 TRBV9 .
TGCGCCAGCAGCTTGGACGGGACAGGGTCTGAAAAACTGTTTTTT CASSLDGTGSEKLFF TRBD1 TRBJ1-4 TRBV5-1 .
TGTGCCAGCAGTCACCTCTACACAGGGTTGGGAATTAACTATGGCTACACCTTC CASSHLYTGLGINYGYTF . TRBJ1-2 TRBV28 .
TGTGCCAGCAGCTTAGTGGGACAGGGGGTTTCGACCCAGTACTTC CASSLVGQGVSTQYF TRBD1 TRBJ2-5 TRBV7-6 .
TGTGCCAGCAGCCAAGTCGCTCCCAGCACAGATACGCAGTATTTT CASSQVAPSTDTQYF . TRBJ2-3 TRBV4-2 .
TGTGCCAGTAGTGACGCCGGGACAGGGGACTACGAGCAGTACTTC CASSDAGTGDYEQYF TRBD1 TRBJ2-7 TRBV19 once
TGTGCCAGCAGCTTAGATACTAGCGGCTCGCCCGGGGAGCTGTTTTTT CASSLDTSGSPGELFF TRBD2 TRBJ2-2 TRBV7-9 once